This record looks at one T cell receptor (beta chain) sequence and its context. The antigen remains undetermined. Germline-derived CDR1 and CDR2 are SGHVS and FQNEAQ. The CDR3 spans 14 residues. V was cut by 5 bases and J by 4 bases, with 14 bases left in between. The table came from immunoSEQ multiplex PCR; TCRdb's copy has only in-frame clones and leaves some out. The profile shows over 200,000 clones, about four fifths of them singletons. The sample belongs to a study of cytotoxic CD8 clonotypes in ibrutinib-treated CLL. The overall study: Approximately ten relapsed/refractory, some 15 treatment-naive; around 18 IGHV unmutated.

Findings and caveats of the study: Patients showed higher baseline clonality than age-matched healthy donors, and it tracked circulating CD8+ T-cell counts. The clonality rise at ibrutinib response reflected private clonotype expansion. Sustained-remission and progressing patients had unequal sampling times.

This receptor was taken from a human donor with chronic lymphocytic leukemia. The chain combines TRBV7-8 with TRBJ1-2, with a weak D call TRBD1 (5 bases). The sample in question was PBMCs, obtained after 12 months of ibrutinib treatment. CDR3 loop: CASSGRQGSYGYTF. The CDR3 bases are TGTGCCAGCAGCGGCCGCCAGGGAAGCTATGGCTACACCTTC.